The present T cell receptor beta chain was sequenced within a study of CXCR3-negative and CXCR3-positive naive CD8 T cells. The CDR3 extends over 17 amino acids. Germline V gene sequence: CDR1 SGHAT, CDR2 FQNNGV. TRB cDNA libraries were made by UMI-labeled 5' RACE. TCRdb re-called the 5' RACE reads; one entry per CDR3 protein, DNA not given. The listing records 35,000 to 40,000 distinct CDR3 sequences. This chain uses TRBV11-2 with TRBJ2-2. The TCR originated in a human donor in good health. Some clones in this sample may be carry-over from other donors' samples. Sequencing was done on a sample of memory CD8+ T cells from blood. CDR3 residues: CASSLTGNLANTGELFF.